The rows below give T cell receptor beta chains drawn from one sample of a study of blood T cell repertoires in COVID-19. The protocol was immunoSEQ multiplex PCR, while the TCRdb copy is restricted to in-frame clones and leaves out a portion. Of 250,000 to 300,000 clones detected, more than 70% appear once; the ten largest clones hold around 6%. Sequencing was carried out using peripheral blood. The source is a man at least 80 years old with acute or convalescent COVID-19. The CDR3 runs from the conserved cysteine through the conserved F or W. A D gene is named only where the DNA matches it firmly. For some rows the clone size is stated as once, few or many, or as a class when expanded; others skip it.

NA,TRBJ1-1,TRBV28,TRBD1,CASSSPTGRGAEAFF,TGTGCCAGCAGTTCTCCGACAGGGAGAGGTGCTGAAGCTTTCTTT
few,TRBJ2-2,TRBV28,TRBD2,CASSSPAGGRTGELFF,TGTGCCAGCAGTTCCCCGGCGGGGGGGCGGACCGGGGAGCTGTTTTTT
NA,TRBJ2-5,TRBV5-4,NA,CASSRQEEETQYF,TGTGCCAGCAGCCGACAGGAGGAAGAGACCCAGTACTTC
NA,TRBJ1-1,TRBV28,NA,CASSPPEGTEAFF,TGTGCCAGCAGTCCCCCCGAGGGCACTGAAGCTTTCTTT
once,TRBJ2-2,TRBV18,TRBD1,CASSPTGGSSTGELFF,TGTGCCAGCTCACCTACAGGGGGATCCTCCACCGGGGAGCTGTTTTTT
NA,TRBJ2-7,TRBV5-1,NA,CASRQNYEQYF,TGCGCCAGCAGACAAAACTACGAGCAGTACTTC
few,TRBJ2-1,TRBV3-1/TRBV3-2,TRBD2,CASSQVGRGGSGEQFF,TGTGCCAGCAGCCAAGTGGGACGCGGCGGGAGTGGTGAGCAGTTCTTC
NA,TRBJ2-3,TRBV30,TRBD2,CAWRVAGGYTQYF,TGTGCCTGGAGGGTAGCGGGGGGTTACACGCAGTATTTT
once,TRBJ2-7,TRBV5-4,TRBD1,CASSLAPGQGVVEQYF,TGTGCCAGCAGCTTGGCTCCGGGACAGGGGGTGGTCGAGCAGTACTTC
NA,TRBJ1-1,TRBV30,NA,CAWSVRRTGNTEAFF,TGTGCCTGGAGTGTACGGAGGACCGGCAACACTGAAGCTTTCTTT
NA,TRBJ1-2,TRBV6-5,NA,CASSYFGQPYGYTF,TGTGCCAGCAGTTACTTCGGACAACCTTATGGCTACACCTTC
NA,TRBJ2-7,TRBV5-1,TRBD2,CASSPTSGANYEQYF,TGCGCCAGCAGTCCCACTAGCGGGGCTAACTACGAGCAGTACTTC
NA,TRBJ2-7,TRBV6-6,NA,CASSPIQGSHEQYF,TGTGCCAGCAGCCCAATTCAGGGTTCCCACGAGCAGTACTTC
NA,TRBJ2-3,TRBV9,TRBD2,CASSVAGGPDTQYF,TGTGCCAGCAGCGTAGCGGGGGGGCCAGATACGCAGTATTTT
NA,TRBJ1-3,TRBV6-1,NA,CASSEAQSGSGNTIYF,TGTGCCAGCAGTGAAGCGCAGAGCGGCTCTGGAAACACCATATATTTT
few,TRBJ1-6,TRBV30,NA,CACASRRATYNSPLHF,TGTGCCTGTGCCTCCAGGAGGGCAACCTATAATTCACCCCTCCACTTT
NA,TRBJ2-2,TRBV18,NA,CASSRDNTGELFF,TGTGCCAGCTCCCGGGATAACACCGGGGAGCTGTTTTTT
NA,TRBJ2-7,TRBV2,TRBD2,CASSEGAGGFYEQYF,TGTGCCAGCAGTGAAGGAGCGGGGGGATTCTACGAGCAGTACTTC
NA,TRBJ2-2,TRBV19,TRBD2,CASSLTSAGSGELFF,TGTGCCAGTAGCTTGACTAGCGCGGGTTCGGGGGAGCTGTTTTTT
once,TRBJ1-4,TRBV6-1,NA,CASSEGGTPGEKLFF,TGTGCCAGCAGTGAGGGCGGGACCCCGGGAGAAAAACTGTTTTTT
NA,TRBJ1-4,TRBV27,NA,CASSLRLTGEKLFF,TGTGCCAGCAGTCTACGACTAACGGGTGAAAAACTGTTTTTT
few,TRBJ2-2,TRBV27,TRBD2,CASKAGRVTGELFF,TGTGCCAGCAAGGCAGGGAGGGTCACAGGGGAGCTGTTTTTT
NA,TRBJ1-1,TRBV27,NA,CASSLLRNTEAFF,TGTGCCAGCAGTTTACTCCGGAACACTGAAGCTTTCTTT
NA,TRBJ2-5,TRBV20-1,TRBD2,CSASGTSGRQETQYF,TGCAGTGCTAGTGGGACTAGCGGTAGACAAGAGACCCAGTACTTC
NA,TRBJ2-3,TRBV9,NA,CASSVARTGLDTQYF,TGTGCCAGCAGCGTAGCTCGAACAGGGCTAGATACGCAGTATTTT
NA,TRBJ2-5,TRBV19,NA,CASKAYGARETQYF,TGTGCCAGTAAGGCGTATGGAGCCCGAGAGACCCAGTACTTC
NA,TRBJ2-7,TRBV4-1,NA,CASSQDPGTQYF,TGCGCCAGCAGCCAAGATCCCGGGACACAGTACTTC
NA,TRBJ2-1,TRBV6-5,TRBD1,CASRGQGASYNEQFF,TGTGCCAGCAGGGGACAGGGGGCATCCTACAATGAGCAGTTCTTC